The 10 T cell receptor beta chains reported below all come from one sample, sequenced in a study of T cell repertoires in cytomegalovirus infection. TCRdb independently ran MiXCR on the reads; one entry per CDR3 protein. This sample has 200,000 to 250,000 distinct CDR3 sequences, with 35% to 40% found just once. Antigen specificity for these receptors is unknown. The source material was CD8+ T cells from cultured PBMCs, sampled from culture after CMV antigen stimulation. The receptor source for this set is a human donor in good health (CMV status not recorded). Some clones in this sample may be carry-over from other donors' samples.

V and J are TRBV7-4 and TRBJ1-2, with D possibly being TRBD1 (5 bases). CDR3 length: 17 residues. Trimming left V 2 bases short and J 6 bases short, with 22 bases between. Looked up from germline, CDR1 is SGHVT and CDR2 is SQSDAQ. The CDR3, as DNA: TGTGCCAGCAGCTTATTAATCCCTCCAGCAGGGTGGCATGGCTACACCTTC. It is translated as CASSLLIPPAGWHGYTF.

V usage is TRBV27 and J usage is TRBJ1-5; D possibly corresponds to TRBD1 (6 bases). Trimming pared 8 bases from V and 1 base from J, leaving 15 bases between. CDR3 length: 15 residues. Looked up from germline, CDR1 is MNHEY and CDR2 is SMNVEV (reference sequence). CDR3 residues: CASGSLQGSNQPQHF. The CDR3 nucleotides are TGTGCCAGCGGATCACTTCAGGGGAGCAATCAGCCCCAGCATTTT.

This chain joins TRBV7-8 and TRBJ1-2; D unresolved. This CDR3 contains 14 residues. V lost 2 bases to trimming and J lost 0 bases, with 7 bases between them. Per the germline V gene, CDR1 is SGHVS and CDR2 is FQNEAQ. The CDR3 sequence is CASSLNRANYGYTF. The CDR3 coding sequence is TGTGCCAGCAGCTTAAACAGAGCTAACTATGGCTACACCTTC. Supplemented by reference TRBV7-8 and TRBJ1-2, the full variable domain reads GAGVSQSPRYKVAKRGQDVALRCDPISGHVSLFWYQQALGQGPEFLTYFQNEAQLDKSGLPSDRFFAERPEGSVSTLKIQRTQQEDSAVYLCASSLNRANYGYTFGSGTRLTVV.

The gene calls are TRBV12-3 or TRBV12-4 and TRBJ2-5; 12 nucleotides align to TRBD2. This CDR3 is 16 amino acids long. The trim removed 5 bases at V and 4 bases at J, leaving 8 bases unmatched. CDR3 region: CASSATSGSLRETQYF. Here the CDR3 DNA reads TGTGCCAGCAGTGCGACTAGCGGGAGTTTACGAGAGACCCAGTACTTC.

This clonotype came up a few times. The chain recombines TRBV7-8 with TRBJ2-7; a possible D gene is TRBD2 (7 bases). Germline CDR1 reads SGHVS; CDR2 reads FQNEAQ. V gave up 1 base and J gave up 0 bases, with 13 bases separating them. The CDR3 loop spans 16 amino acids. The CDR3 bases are TGTGCCAGCAGCTTAGAGAGGGGGGGCAGCTCCTACGAGCAGTACTTC. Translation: CASSLERGGSSYEQYF.

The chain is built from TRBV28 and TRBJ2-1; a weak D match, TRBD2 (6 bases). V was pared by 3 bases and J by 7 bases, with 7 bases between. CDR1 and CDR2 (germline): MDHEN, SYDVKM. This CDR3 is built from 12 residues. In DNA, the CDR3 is TGTGCCAGCAGTTTGCTAGCGAATGAGCAGTTCTTC. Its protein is CASSLLANEQFF.

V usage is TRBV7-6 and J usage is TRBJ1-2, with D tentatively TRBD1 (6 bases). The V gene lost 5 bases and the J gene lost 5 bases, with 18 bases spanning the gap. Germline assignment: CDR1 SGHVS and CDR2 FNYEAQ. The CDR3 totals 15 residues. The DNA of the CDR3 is TGTGCCAGCAGCCGCTCCCTCGGGGGACAATATGGCTACACCTTC. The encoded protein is CASSRSLGGQYGYTF.

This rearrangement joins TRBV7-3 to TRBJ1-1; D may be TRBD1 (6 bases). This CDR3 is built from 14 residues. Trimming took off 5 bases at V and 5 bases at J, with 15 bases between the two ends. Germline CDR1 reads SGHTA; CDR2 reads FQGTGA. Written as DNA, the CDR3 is TGTGCCAGCAGCACGGGAGGGGGTTGGACTGAAGCTTTCTTT. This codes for CASSTGGGWTEAFF.

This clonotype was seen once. CDR3 loop: CASSISGLAGGPRETQYF. For the CDR3, the DNA is TGTGCCAGCAGCATCTCGGGACTAGCGGGAGGGCCCAGGGAGACCCAGTACTTC. The chain uses TRBV7-8 and TRBJ2-5; 16 nucleotides align to TRBD2. This CDR3 is built from 18 residues. The V segment lost 5 bases and the J segment 5 bases; nucleotides outside the gene matches: 11. Looked up from germline, CDR1 is SGHVS and CDR2 is FQNEAQ.

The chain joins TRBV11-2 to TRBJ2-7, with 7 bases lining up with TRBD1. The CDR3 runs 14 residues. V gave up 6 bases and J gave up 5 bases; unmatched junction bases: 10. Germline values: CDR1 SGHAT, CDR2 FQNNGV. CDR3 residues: CASRGDIQGNEQYF. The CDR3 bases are TGTGCCAGCAGAGGGGACATACAGGGGAACGAGCAGTACTTC. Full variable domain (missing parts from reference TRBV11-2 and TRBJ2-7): EAGVAQSPRYKIIEKRQSVAFWCNPISGHATLYWYQQILGQGPKLLIQFQNNGVVDDSQLPKDRFSAERLKGVDSTLKIQPAKLEDSAVYLCASRGDIQGNEQYFGPGTRLTVT.